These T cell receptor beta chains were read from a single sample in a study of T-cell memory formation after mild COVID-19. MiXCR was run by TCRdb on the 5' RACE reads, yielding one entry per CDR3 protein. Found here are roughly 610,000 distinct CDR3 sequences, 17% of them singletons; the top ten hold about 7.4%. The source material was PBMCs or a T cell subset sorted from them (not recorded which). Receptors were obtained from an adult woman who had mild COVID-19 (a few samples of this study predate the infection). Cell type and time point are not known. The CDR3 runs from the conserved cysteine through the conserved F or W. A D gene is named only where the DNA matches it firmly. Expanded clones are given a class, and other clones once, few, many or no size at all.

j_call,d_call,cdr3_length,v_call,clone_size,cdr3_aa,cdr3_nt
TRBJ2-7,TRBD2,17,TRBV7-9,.,CASSAMSTSVSDHEQYF,TGTGCCAGCAGCGCTATGTCCACTAGCGTTTCGGATCACGAGCAGTACTTC
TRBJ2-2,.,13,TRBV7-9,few,CASSLGTSGELFF,TGTGCCAGCAGCTTGGGGACGTCCGGGGAGCTGTTTTTT
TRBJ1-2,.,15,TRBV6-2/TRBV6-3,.,CASSYSPSPTYGYTF,TGTGCCAGCAGTTACTCTCCCAGCCCTACCTATGGCTACACCTTC
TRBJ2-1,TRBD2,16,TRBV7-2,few,CASSLGRGLARGEQFF,TGTGCCAGCAGCTTAGGCCGGGGACTAGCGCGAGGTGAGCAGTTCTTC
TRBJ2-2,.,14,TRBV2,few,CASRRGANTGELFF,TGTGCCAGCAGAAGAGGGGCGAACACCGGGGAGCTGTTTTTT
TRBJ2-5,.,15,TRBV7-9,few,CASSLADSLYGTQYF,TGTGCCAGCAGCTTAGCGGATAGCTTGTACGGGACCCAGTACTTC
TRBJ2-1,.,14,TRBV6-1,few,CASTPAAELDEQFF,TGTGCCAGCACACCAGCCGCAGAACTTGATGAGCAGTTCTTC
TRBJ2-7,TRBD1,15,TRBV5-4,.,CASSLAGTGPYEQYF,TGTGCCAGCAGCTTGGCCGGGACAGGACCTTACGAGCAGTACTTC
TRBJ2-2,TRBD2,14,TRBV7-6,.,CASSLGGTSGGLFF,TGTGCCAGCAGCTTAGGCGGGACTAGCGGGGGACTGTTTTTT
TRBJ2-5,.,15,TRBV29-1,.,CSVDLWPGGSETQYF,TGCAGCGTTGATTTGTGGCCAGGAGGTTCGGAGACCCAGTACTTC
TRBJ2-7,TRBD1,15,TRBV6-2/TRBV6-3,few,CASSLRDRVTYEQYF,TGTGCCAGCAGTCTCCGGGACAGGGTAACCTACGAGCAGTACTTC
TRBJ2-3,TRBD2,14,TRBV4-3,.,CASSRTSGSDTQYF,TGCGCCAGCAGCCGGACTAGCGGGAGTGATACGCAGTATTTT
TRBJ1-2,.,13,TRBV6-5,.,CASRLTDDYGYTF,TGTGCCAGCAGGCTGACAGACGACTATGGCTACACCTTC
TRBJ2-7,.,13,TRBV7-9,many,CASSLDMSGEQYF,TGTGCCAGCAGCTTAGACATGAGCGGCGAGCAGTACTTC
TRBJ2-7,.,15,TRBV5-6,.,CASSLQGRRTNEQYF,TGTGCCAGCAGCTTACAGGGGAGGAGAACGAACGAGCAGTACTTC
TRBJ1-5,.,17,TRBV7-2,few,CASSLDMGARGNQPQHF,TGTGCCAGCAGCTTAGATATGGGGGCGAGGGGCAATCAGCCCCAGCATTTT
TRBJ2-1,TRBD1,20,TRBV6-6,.,CASSIPGDRGPHPTYNEQFF,TGTGCCAGCAGTATCCCCGGGGACAGGGGGCCTCACCCCACCTACAATGAGCAGTTCTTC
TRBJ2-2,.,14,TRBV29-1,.,CSVVKTGLTGELFF,TGCAGCGTTGTCAAAACGGGACTCACCGGGGAGCTGTTTTTT
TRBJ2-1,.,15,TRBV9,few,CARCLDTSSYNEQFF,TGTGCCAGGTGCCTGGACACTAGCTCCTACAATGAGCAGTTCTTC
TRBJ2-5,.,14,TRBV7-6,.,CASSVGGGIETQYF,TGTGCCAGCAGCGTCGGGGGAGGAATAGAGACCCAGTACTTC
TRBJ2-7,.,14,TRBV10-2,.,CASSPSTPTYEQYF,TGCGCCAGCAGCCCTAGCACCCCAACCTACGAGCAGTACTTC
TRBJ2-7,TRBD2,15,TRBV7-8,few,CASSLEAGGTYEQYF,TGTGCCAGCAGCTTAGAAGCGGGGGGCACCTACGAGCAGTACTTC
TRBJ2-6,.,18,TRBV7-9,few,CASSLAEAGISGANVLTF,TGTGCCAGCAGCTTAGCAGAAGCAGGAATCTCTGGGGCCAACGTCCTGACTTTC
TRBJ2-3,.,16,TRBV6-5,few,CASGGRRARGGWKQYF,TGTGCCAGCGGGGGCCGCCGGGCCCGCGGAGGTTGGAAGCAGTATTTT
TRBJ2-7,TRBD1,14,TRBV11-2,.,CASSDHRGTYEQYF,TGTGCCAGCAGCGACCACAGGGGAACCTACGAGCAGTACTTC
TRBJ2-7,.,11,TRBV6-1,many,CASSISYEQYF,TGTGCCAGCAGTATCTCCTACGAGCAGTACTTC
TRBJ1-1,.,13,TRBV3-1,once,CASSQGHTDEAFF,TGTGCCAGCAGCCAGGGCCACACAGATGAAGCTTTCTTT